The rows below give T cell receptor beta chains drawn from one sample of a study of low-dose radiotherapy and immunotherapy resistance in tumors. TCRdb recomputed calls from the reads with MiXCR, one row per CDR3 protein. This repertoire shows tens of thousands of distinct CDR3 sequences, 18% found once; its top ten account for 2.5% to 3%. The sample in question was PBMCs, obtained before treatment. The receptors were sampled from a male donor with prostate cancer. CDR3s include the opening cysteine and the closing phenylalanine or tryptophan. A D gene is named only where the DNA matches it firmly. Rows give clone size only sometimes, using once, few, many, or a class for an expanded clone.

clone_size	j_call	v_call	d_call	cdr3_aa	cdr3_nt
many	TRBJ1-5	TRBV12-3/TRBV12-4	NA	CASSYGGGQPQHF	TGTGCCAGCAGCTACGGGGGAGGTCAGCCCCAGCATTTT
few	TRBJ2-7	TRBV11-2	NA	CASRNPRADPYEQYF	TGTGCCAGCAGGAACCCCAGAGCCGATCCCTACGAGCAGTACTTC
once	TRBJ2-7	TRBV7-9	NA	CASSVDGRQLSPVF	TGTGCCAGCAGCGTAGATGGGAGGCAACTGTCCCCCGTCTTC
NA	TRBJ1-1	TRBV29-1	NA	CSVERQGSLIHTEAFF	TGCAGCGTTGAACGGCAGGGGAGTCTGATCCACACTGAAGCTTTCTTT
many	TRBJ2-1	TRBV3-1	TRBD2	CASSQAGVAGDF	TGTGCCAGCAGCCAAGCTGGGGTAGCGGGGGACTTC
NA	TRBJ1-1	TRBV4-2	NA	CASSQESGATEAFF	TGTGCCAGCAGCCAAGAATCCGGGGCCACTGAAGCTTTCTTT
many	TRBJ2-3	TRBV19	NA	CASSSFGLNLGTDTQYF	TGTGCCAGTAGCTCATTCGGGCTAAACCTCGGCACAGATACGCAGTATTTT
many	TRBJ2-7	TRBV5-4	TRBD1	CASSPEQGAGTYEQYF	TGTGCCAGCAGCCCGGAACAGGGGGCTGGGACCTACGAGCAGTACTTC
many	TRBJ1-1	TRBV7-2	NA	CASSVQGFQGTEAFF	TGTGCCAGCAGCGTTCAGGGCTTTCAGGGCACTGAAGCTTTCTTT
NA	TRBJ1-1	TRBV29-1	NA	CSVGGVMNTEAFF	TGCAGCGTGGGGGGGGTGATGAACACTGAAGCTTTCTTT
many	TRBJ2-2	TRBV18	TRBD1	CASSPTGPTGELFF	TGTGCCAGCTCACCGACAGGGCCCACCGGGGAGCTGTTTTTT
few	TRBJ2-7	TRBV4-1	TRBD1	CASRGQGSYEQYF	TGCGCCAGCAGGGGACAGGGCTCCTACGAGCAGTACTTC
many	TRBJ1-4	TRBV27	NA	CASSSANLNEKLFF	TGTGCCAGCAGTTCGGCGAACCTAAATGAAAAACTGTTTTTT
many	TRBJ1-6	TRBV3-1	NA	CASSLGSYNSPLHF	TGTGCCAGCAGCCTGGGATCCTATAATTCACCCCTCCACTTT
few	TRBJ1-1	TRBV30	NA	CAWMAEAGVTEAFF	TGTGCCTGGATGGCCGAGGCAGGGGTTACTGAAGCTTTCTTT
many	TRBJ2-3	TRBV6-2/TRBV6-3	NA	CASSYPTEGLEPTDTQYF	TGTGCCAGCAGTTACCCAACAGAGGGACTCGAACCCACAGATACGCAGTATTTT
many	TRBJ2-7	TRBV6-6	NA	CASSYNTFEYEQYF	TGTGCCAGCAGTTACAACACCTTCGAGTACGAGCAGTACTTC
NA	TRBJ1-2	TRBV12-3/TRBV12-4	NA	CASSLRRVVGYTF	TGTGCCAGCAGTTTAAGGCGAGTTGTCGGCTACACCTTC
many	TRBJ1-2	TRBV3-1	NA	CASSQDSGRLHGYTF	TGTGCCAGCAGCCAAGATTCGGGCCGGCTCCATGGCTACACCTTC
many	TRBJ2-2	TRBV20-1	NA	CSASGEGPGSGELFF	TGCAGTGCTAGCGGCGAGGGACCGGGCAGCGGGGAGCTGTTTTTT
many	TRBJ1-2	TRBV5-1	TRBD1	CASSLESTGYGYTF	TGCGCCAGCAGCTTGGAATCGACAGGGTACGGCTACACCTTC
many	TRBJ1-5	TRBV6-5	TRBD1	CASRLTGFSNQPQHF	TGTGCCAGCAGACTGACAGGGTTTAGCAATCAGCCCCAGCATTTT
many	TRBJ2-3	TRBV5-4	TRBD2	CASSWGLSGGATDTQYF	TGTGCCAGCAGCTGGGGGTTAAGCGGGGGGGCGACAGATACGCAGTATTTT
few	TRBJ1-5	TRBV10-2	TRBD1	CASGWTGPSQPQHF	TGCGCCAGCGGGTGGACAGGGCCCAGTCAGCCCCAGCATTTT
once	TRBJ2-2	TRBV9	TRBD2	CASSDRLAGITGELFF	TGTGCCAGCAGCGATAGACTAGCGGGGATCACCGGGGAGCTGTTTTTT
many	TRBJ2-7	TRBV9	NA	CASSGTSYEQYF	TGTGCCAGCAGCGGGACTTCATACGAGCAGTACTTC
many	TRBJ1-3	TRBV7-7	NA	CASSLGLGPGNTIYF	TGTGCTAGCAGCTTAGGTCTGGGGCCTGGAAACACCATATATTTT
many	TRBJ2-7	TRBV5-6	NA	CASSPDGDGESSYEQYF	TGTGCCAGCAGCCCCGACGGGGACGGGGAAAGCTCCTACGAGCAGTACTTC
many	TRBJ1-6	TRBV5-1	NA	CASSLETAPRGSPLHF	TGCGCCAGCAGCTTGGAAACGGCCCCGAGAGGATCACCCCTCCACTTT
many	TRBJ1-5	TRBV6-5	NA	CASSPRRIQPQHF	TGTGCCAGCAGCCCTCGAAGGATCCAGCCCCAGCATTTT
NA	TRBJ2-3	TRBV7-7	TRBD2	CASSPGGPRSTDTQYF	TGTGCCAGCAGCCCGGGGGGGCCGCGTAGCACAGATACGCAGTATTTT